This TCR beta chain was retrieved from a study of shared clonotypes between healthy human individuals. With regard to this clone: As yet, its antigen is unknown. Other DNA sequences in this specimen translate into the identical CDR3.

This CDR3 comprises 12 residues. Trimming took 2 bases from V and 4 from J, leaving 6 bases between them. CDR1 is SGHRS, CDR2 YFSETQ, per germline. An assay was performed, and its level was deep. The assay was immunoSEQ multiplex PCR, and TCRdb's table has in-frame clones only and misses some. This sample has about 2.4 million clones, with around 94% found just once. Study results and limitations: Some clonotypes were shared by all four sorted-subset donors, while others were not shared. The non-shared ones had lower generation probabilities than the shared ones. Sampling was confined to blood; repertoires within tissues likely differ. Generally, naive subsets (rather than memory subsets) showed larger estimated richness.

This chain connects TRBV5-1 to TRBJ2-5; D is unclear. The sample consisted of naive CD4+ T cells sorted from blood. The subset here: CD45RA+ positively selected. This TCR was sampled from a man aged 18 to 35 in good health. Here the CDR3 reads CASSLGRETQYF. The CDR3, as DNA: TGCGCCAGCAGCTTAGGTCGAGAGACCCAGTACTTC.